The entry below describes one TCR beta chain. This record belongs to a study of shared clonotypes between healthy human individuals. Clones were read by immunoSEQ multiplex PCR, and TCRdb kept only the in-frame ones, dropping some. Among 1.5 million to 2.5 million clones listed, approximately 94% were seen once. The CDR3 spans 13 residues. The V end was cut by 2 bases, the J end by 7 bases, with 9 bases between. Germline lookup yields CDR1 SEHNR and CDR2 FQNEAQ (reference sequence). Naivety among CD8 cells was defined by CD45RO negativity and positive CCR7 selection, thereby excluding terminally differentiated effector memory CD45RA+ cells.

The sequenced sample consisted of naive CD8+ T cells sorted from blood. This clonotype was sampled from a man aged 18 to 30 in good health. The chain has TRBV7-9 and TRBJ2-1; no reliable D call. CDR3 residues: CASSLFPSNEQFF. In nucleotides, the CDR3 is TGTGCCAGCAGCTTATTCCCCTCTAATGAGCAGTTCTTC.